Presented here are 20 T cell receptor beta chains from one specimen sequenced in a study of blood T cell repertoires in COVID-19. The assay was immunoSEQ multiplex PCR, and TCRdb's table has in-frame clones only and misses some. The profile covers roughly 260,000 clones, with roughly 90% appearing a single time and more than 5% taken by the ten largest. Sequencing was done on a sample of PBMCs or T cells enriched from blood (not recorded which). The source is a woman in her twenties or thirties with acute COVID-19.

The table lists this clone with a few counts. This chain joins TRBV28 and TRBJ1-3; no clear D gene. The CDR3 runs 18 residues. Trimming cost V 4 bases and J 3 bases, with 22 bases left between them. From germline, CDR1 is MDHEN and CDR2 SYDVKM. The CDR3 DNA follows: TGTGCCAGCAGTTCCGAAGGAGCAGGAGGGTTTGGTGGAAACACCATATATTTT. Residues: CASSSEGAGGFGGNTIYF. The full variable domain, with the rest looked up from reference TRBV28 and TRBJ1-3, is DVKVTQSSRYLVKRTGEKVFLECVQDMDHENMFWYRQDPGLGLRLIYFSYDVKMKEKGDIPEGYSVSREKKERFSLILESASTNQTSMYLCASSSEGAGGFGGNTIYFGEGSWLTVV.

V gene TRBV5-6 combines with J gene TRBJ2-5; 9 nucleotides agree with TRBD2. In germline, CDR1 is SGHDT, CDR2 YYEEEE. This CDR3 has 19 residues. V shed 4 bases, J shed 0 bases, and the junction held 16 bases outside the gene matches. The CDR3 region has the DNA TGTGCCAGCAGCCCCGCCGGACTAGCGAGTACCGGGTACCAAGAGACCCAGTACTTC. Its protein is CASSPAGLASTGYQETQYF.

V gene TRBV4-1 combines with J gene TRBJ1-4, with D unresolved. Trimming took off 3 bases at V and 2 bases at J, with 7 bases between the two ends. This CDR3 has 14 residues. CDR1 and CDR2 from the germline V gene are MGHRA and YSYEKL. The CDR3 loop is CASSQTPTNEKLFF. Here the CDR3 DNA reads TGCGCCAGCAGCCAGACACCTACTAATGAAAAACTGTTTTTT.

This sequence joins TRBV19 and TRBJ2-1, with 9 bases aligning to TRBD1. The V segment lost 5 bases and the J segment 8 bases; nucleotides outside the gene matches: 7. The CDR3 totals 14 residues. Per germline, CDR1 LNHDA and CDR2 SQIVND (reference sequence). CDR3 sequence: CASSSGQGFDEQFF. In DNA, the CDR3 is TGTGCCAGTAGTTCAGGACAGGGGTTCGATGAGCAGTTCTTC. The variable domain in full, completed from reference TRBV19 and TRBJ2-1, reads DGGITQSPKYLFRKEGQNVTLSCEQNLNHDAMYWYRQDPGQGLRLIYYSQIVNDFQKGDIAEGYSVSREKKESFPLTVTSAQKNPTAFYLCASSSGQGFDEQFFGPGTRLTVL.

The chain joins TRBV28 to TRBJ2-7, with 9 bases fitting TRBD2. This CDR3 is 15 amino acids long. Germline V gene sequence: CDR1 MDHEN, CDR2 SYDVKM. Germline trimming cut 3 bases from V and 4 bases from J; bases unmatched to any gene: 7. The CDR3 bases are TGTGCCAGCAGTTTCCTGGCGGGGGGGCTATACGAGCAGTACTTC. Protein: CASSFLAGGLYEQYF.

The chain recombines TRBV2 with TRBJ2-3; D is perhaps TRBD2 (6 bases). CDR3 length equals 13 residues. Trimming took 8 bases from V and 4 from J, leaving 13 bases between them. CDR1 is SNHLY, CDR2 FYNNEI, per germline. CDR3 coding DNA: TGTGCCAGCGGGCGGGGCGTACCAGATACGCAGTATTTT. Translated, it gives CASGRGVPDTQYF.

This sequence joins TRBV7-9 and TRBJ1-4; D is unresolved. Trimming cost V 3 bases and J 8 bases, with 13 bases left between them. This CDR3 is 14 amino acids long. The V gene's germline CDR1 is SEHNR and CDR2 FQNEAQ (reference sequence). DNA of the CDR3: TGTGCCAGCAGCTTGGACTTGACCCCAGAAAAACTGTTTTTT. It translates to CASSLDLTPEKLFF.

CDR3 loop: CASSLDRAKLFF. CDR3 coding DNA: TGTGCCAGCAGCTTGGACAGGGCGAAACTGTTTTTT. The chain combines TRBV5-5 with TRBJ1-4, with a tentative D call TRBD1 (6 bases). Germline CDR1 reads SGHKS; CDR2 reads YYEKEE (reference sequence). The CDR3 has 12 amino acids. V dropped 0 bases and J dropped 11 bases, with 8 bases sitting between them.

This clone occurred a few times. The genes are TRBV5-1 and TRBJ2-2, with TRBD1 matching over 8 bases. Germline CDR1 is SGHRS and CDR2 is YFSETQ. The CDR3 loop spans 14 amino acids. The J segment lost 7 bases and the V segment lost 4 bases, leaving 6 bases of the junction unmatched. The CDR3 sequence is CASSPQGAGGELFF. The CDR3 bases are TGCGCCAGCAGCCCCCAGGGGGCTGGCGGGGAGCTGTTTTTT. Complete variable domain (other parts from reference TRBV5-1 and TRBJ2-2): KAGVTQTPRYLIKTRGQQVTLSCSPISGHRSVSWYQQTPGQGLQFLFEYFSETQRNKGNFPGRFSGRQFSNSRSEMNVSTLELGDSALYLCASSPQGAGGELFFGEGSRLTVL.

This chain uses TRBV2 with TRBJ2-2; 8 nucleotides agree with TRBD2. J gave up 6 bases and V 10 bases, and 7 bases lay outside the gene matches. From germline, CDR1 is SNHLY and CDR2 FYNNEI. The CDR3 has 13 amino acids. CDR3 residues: CATAREGPGELFF. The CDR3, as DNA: TGTGCCACGGCCCGGGAGGGTCCCGGGGAGCTGTTTTTT.

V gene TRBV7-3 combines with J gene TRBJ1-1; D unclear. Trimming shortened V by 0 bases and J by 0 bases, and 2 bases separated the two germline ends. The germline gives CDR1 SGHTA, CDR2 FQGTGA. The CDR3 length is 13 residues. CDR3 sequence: CASSLTMNTEAFF. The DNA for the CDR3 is TGTGCCAGCAGCTTAACCATGAACACTGAAGCTTTCTTT.

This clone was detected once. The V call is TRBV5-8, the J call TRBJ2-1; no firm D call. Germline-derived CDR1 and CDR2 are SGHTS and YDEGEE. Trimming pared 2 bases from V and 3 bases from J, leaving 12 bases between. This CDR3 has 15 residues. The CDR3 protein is CASSLGASHYNEQFF. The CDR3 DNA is TGTGCCAGCAGCTTAGGCGCTAGTCACTACAATGAGCAGTTCTTC.

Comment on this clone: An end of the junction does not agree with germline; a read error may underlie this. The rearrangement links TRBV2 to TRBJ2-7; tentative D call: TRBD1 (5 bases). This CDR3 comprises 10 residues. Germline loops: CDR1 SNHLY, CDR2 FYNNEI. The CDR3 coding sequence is TGTGCGAGCAAGGGGTACGAGCAGTACTTC. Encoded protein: CASKGYEQYF.

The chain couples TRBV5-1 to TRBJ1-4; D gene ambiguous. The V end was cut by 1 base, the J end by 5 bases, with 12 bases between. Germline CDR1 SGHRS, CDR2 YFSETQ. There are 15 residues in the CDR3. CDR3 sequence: CASSLSPQVNEKLFF. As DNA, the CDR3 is TGCGCCAGCAGCTTGTCCCCGCAGGTGAATGAAAAACTGTTTTTT.

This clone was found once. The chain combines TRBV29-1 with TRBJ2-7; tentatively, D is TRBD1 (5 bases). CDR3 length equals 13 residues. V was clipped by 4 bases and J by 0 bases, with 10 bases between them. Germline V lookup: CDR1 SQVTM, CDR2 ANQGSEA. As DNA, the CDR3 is TGCAGCGTTGGGGGCCCCGTCTCCTACGAGCAGTACTTC. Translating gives CSVGGPVSYEQYF.

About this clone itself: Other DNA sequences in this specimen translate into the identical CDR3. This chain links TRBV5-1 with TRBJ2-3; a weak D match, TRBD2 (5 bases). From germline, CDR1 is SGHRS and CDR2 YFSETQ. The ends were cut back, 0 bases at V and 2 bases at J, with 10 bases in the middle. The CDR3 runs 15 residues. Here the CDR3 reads CASSLAGKHTDTQYF. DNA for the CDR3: TGCGCCAGCAGCTTGGCCGGGAAGCACACAGATACGCAGTATTTT.

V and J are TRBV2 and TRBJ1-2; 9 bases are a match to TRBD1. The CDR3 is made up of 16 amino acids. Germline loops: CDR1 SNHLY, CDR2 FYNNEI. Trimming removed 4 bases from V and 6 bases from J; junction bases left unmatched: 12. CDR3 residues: CASSADAVGTGHGYTF. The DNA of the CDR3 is TGTGCCAGCAGTGCCGACGCCGTGGGGACAGGGCATGGCTACACCTTC.

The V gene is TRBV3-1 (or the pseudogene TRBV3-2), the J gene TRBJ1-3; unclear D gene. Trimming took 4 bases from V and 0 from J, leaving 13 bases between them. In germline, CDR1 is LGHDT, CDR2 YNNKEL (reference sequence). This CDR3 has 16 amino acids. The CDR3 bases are TGTGCCAGCAGCCTGAGCCTTGCGAGCTCTGGAAACACCATATATTTT. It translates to CASSLSLASSGNTIYF.

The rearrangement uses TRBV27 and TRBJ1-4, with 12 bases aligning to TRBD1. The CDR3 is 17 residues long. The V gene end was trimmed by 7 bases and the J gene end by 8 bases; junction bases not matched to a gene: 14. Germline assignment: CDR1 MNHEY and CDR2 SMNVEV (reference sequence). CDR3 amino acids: CASTLGTGGPRGEKLFF. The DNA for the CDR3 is TGTGCCAGCACCCTCGGGACAGGGGGCCCCAGGGGCGAAAAACTGTTTTTT.

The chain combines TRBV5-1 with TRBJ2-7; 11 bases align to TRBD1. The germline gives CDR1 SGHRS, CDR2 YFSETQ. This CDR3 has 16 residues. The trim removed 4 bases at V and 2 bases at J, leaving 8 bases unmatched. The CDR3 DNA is TGCGCCAGCAGCCCTGGACAGGGGGCCATCCCCTACGAGCAGTACTTC. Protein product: CASSPGQGAIPYEQYF.